These 14 T cell receptor beta chains share one sample of origin, sequenced in a study of cytomegalovirus exposure and HLA in healthy donors. This PCR relied on a set of 60 Vbeta primers and 13 Jbeta primers. Sequencing was performed with immunoSEQ multiplex PCR; in TCRdb, only in-frame clones are kept and a portion is missing. The data show roughly 100,000 clones, around 77% seen once. The material sequenced was PBMCs. Every receptor here comes from a woman in her sixties or seventies in good health and CMV-seropositive.

The V call is TRBV6-1, the J call TRBJ2-5, with 8 bases fitting TRBD2. Per the germline V gene, CDR1 is MNHNS and CDR2 is SASEGT. Unmatched junction bases numbered 5, after V lost 5 bases and J lost 0 bases. This CDR3 is built from 15 residues. The CDR3 reads CASSREGHNQETQYF. CDR3 nucleotide sequence: TGTGCCAGCAGTCGGGAGGGTCACAACCAAGAGACCCAGTACTTC.

The genes are TRBV9 and TRBJ1-1; 7 bases fit TRBD1. The CDR3 is 16 amino acids. Germline CDR1 reads SGDLS; CDR2 reads YYNGEE. V lost 0 bases, J lost 10 bases, and 15 bases stayed unmatched. The CDR3 protein is CASSVGGQEPSGGAFF. Written as DNA, the CDR3 is TGTGCCAGCAGCGTAGGCGGACAGGAGCCTTCTGGGGGAGCTTTCTTT. The full variable domain, completed using reference TRBV9 and TRBJ1-1, is DSGVTQTPKHLITATGQRVTLRCSPRSGDLSVYWYQQSLDQGLQFLIQYYNGEERAKGNILERFSAQQFPDLHSELNLSSLELGDSALYFCASSVGGQEPSGGAFFGQGTRLTVV.

V is TRBV14 and J is TRBJ2-7; TRBD2 might be the D (7 bases). Germline V gene sequence: CDR1 SGHDN, CDR2 FVKESK. The length of the CDR3 is 13 residues. The ends were cut back, 1 base at V and 6 bases at J, with 10 bases in the middle. CDR3 amino acids: CASSQAGEGEQYF. In DNA, the CDR3 is TGTGCCAGCAGCCAAGCAGGGGAGGGCGAGCAGTACTTC.

This rearrangement joins TRBV5-4 to TRBJ2-3; weak D call: TRBD1 (6 bases). This CDR3 spans 14 amino acids. Per germline, CDR1 SGHNT and CDR2 YYREEE (reference sequence). Trimming stripped 6 bases from V and 2 bases from J, with 13 bases between. The CDR3 sequence is CASTLRGTTDTQYF. CDR3 in DNA: TGTGCCAGCACCCTTAGGGGGACCACAGATACGCAGTATTTT.

The V call is TRBV28, the J call TRBJ2-1; TRBD2 agrees at 7 bases. The CDR3 is 15 residues long. Germline V CDR1 and CDR2: MDHEN, SYDVKM. With V trimmed by 2 bases and J by 10 bases, 11 bases remained unmatched. CDR3 coding DNA: TGTGCCAGCAGTTTAGCGGGAGCTATCCAGTCGGAGCAGTTCTTC. This translates into CASSLAGAIQSEQFF. Filled out from reference TRBV28 and TRBJ2-1, the complete variable domain reads DVKVTQSSRYLVKRTGEKVFLECVQDMDHENMFWYRQDPGLGLRLIYFSYDVKMKEKGDIPEGYSVSREKKERFSLILESASTNQTSMYLCASSLAGAIQSEQFFGPGTRLTVL.

The V and J genes are TRBV2 and TRBJ1-2, with D unclear. Trimming shortened V by 0 bases and J by 0 bases, and 8 bases separated the two germline ends. The germline V gene has CDR1 SNHLY and CDR2 FYNNEI. CDR3 length equals 15 residues. The CDR3 reads CASSEAAGPNYGYTF. The CDR3 DNA follows: TGTGCCAGCAGTGAAGCGGCAGGTCCTAACTATGGCTACACCTTC.

V gene TRBV2 combines with J gene TRBJ1-2; 11 bases are shared with TRBD1. This CDR3 has 13 amino acids. Germline assignment: CDR1 SNHLY and CDR2 FYNNEI. The V and J ends lost 5 bases and 8 bases, in that order; junction bases with no gene match: 4. The CDR3 spells CASSWTGGDGYTF. DNA of the CDR3: TGTGCCAGCAGTTGGACAGGGGGCGACGGCTACACCTTC.

V usage is TRBV27 and J usage is TRBJ1-4; a weak D match, TRBD1 (6 bases). V was shortened by 5 bases and J by 0 bases, with 13 bases between the two germline ends. Germline V lookup: CDR1 MNHEY, CDR2 SMNVEV (reference sequence). The CDR3 is made up of 16 amino acids. DNA of the CDR3: TGTGCCAGCAGTAGGGGGACACCCTCAACTAATGAAAAACTGTTTTTT. Residues: CASSRGTPSTNEKLFF. Looking up the rest from reference TRBV27 and TRBJ1-4 gives the full variable domain: EAQVTQNPRYLITVTGKKLTVTCSQNMNHEYMSWYRQDPGLGLRQIYYSMNVEVTDKGDVPEGYKVSRKEKRNFPLILESPSPNQTSLYFCASSRGTPSTNEKLFFGSGTQLSVL.

This rearrangement joins TRBV9 to TRBJ2-2, with 8 bases that match TRBD2. The ends lost 3 bases at V and 7 bases at J; junction bases unmatched: 5. The germline V gene has CDR1 SGDLS and CDR2 YYNGEE. CDR3 length equals 14 residues. Written as DNA, the CDR3 is TGTGCCAGCAGCGGACGGACTAGCTACGGGGAGCTGTTTTTT. It codes for CASSGRTSYGELFF.

V usage is TRBV18 and J usage is TRBJ2-5; TRBD2 aligns across 8 bases. Germline-derived CDR1 and CDR2 are KGHSH and LQKENI. V was clipped by 4 bases and J by 4 bases; unmatched bases: 11. The CDR3 length is 16 residues. The CDR3 DNA reads as TGTGCCAGCTCACGGGACCAAAGCGGGAGTATAGAGACCCAGTACTTC. It codes for CASSRDQSGSIETQYF. The whole variable domain, filled in from reference TRBV18 and TRBJ2-5, reads NAGVMQNPRHLVRRRGQEARLRCSPMKGHSHVYWYRQLPEEGLKFMVYLQKENIIDESGMPKERFSAEFPKEGPSILRIQQVVRGDSAAYFCASSRDQSGSIETQYFGPGTRLLVL.

This clone was observed a single time. The CDR3: CASSATGREVLGDEQFF. The CDR3 DNA sequence: TGTGCCAGCAGCGCCACCGGCAGGGAGGTCCTCGGGGATGAGCAGTTCTTC. The chain couples TRBV13 to TRBJ2-1, with TRBD2 as a possible D gene (6 bases). The ends were cut back, 5 bases at V and 8 bases at J, with 25 bases in the middle. This CDR3 region has 17 residues. Germline values: CDR1 PRHDT, CDR2 FYEKMQ (reference sequence).

This chain uses TRBV5-1 with TRBJ1-2; D unclear. The V and J ends lost 1 base and 5 bases respectively, with 18 bases between them. There are 16 residues in the CDR3. The germline V gene encodes CDR1 SGHRS and CDR2 YFSETQ. The CDR3 sequence is CASSLTNEQPLYGYTF. CDR3 nucleotides: TGCGCCAGCAGCTTGACCAATGAGCAGCCACTATATGGCTACACCTTC.

The chain carries TRBV28 and TRBJ2-7; possible D gene TRBD2, 5 bases. V was pared by 10 bases and J by 3 bases, with 16 bases between. Germline V gives CDR1 MDHEN, CDR2 SYDVKM. The CDR3 spans 13 residues. The DNA of the CDR3 is TGTGCCACATTCGTGAGGGCCGGCTACGAGCAGTACTTC. This encodes CATFVRAGYEQYF. The full variable domain, completed using reference TRBV28 and TRBJ2-7, is DVKVTQSSRYLVKRTGEKVFLECVQDMDHENMFWYRQDPGLGLRLIYFSYDVKMKEKGDIPEGYSVSREKKERFSLILESASTNQTSMYLCATFVRAGYEQYFGPGTRLTVT.

This clone turned up a few times. V usage is TRBV7-6 and J usage is TRBJ1-2; 9 positions agree with TRBD1. V lost 4 bases and J lost 5; bases outside the gene matches: 5. There are 14 residues in the CDR3. Germline V lookup: CDR1 SGHVS, CDR2 FNYEAQ. CDR3 protein: CASSSGQGPYGYTF. CDR3 nucleotide sequence: TGTGCCAGCAGCTCCGGACAGGGGCCGTATGGCTACACCTTC.